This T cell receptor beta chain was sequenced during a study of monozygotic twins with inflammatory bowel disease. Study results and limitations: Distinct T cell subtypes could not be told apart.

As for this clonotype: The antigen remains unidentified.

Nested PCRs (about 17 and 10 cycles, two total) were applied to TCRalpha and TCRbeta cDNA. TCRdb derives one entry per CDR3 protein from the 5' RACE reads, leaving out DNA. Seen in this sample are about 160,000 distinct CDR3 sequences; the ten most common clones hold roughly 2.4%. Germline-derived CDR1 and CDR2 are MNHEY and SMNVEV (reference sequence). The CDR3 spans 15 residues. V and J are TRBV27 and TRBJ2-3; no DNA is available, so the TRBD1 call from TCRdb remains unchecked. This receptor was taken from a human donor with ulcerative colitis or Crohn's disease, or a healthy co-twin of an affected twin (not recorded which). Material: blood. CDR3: CASSPNVGGTDTQYF.